This TCR beta chain derives from a study of T-cell reconstitution after alpha-beta-depleted transplantation in children. Study-level results: By about two months after transplant, alpha-beta T cells reportedly arose from several hundred graft clones that had expanded. Hyperexpanded clones declined; after one year, newly produced T cells mostly supplied diversity. Surviving recipient T cells and thymic progenitors produced the high day-60 TCRbeta diversity seen in some patients.

About this clonotype itself: The antigen remains undetermined.

Preparation of the TCRbeta library used unique molecular identifiers. TCRdb fed the PCR reads into MiXCR, producing one record per CDR3 protein. This sample yields 200,000 or so distinct CDR3 sequences, of which roughly 7% are seen a single time; approximately 5.7% belongs to the top ten. The CDR3 contains 16 residues. Germline CDR1 reads SGHNT; CDR2 reads YYREEE (reference sequence). Trimming cost V 1 base and J 5 bases; bases outside gene matches: 6. This clonotype originated in a boy aged 2-9 years with acute lymphoblastic leukemia, due to receive a stem cell transplant. This chain connects TRBV5-4 to TRBJ2-2; TRBD2 aligns across 9 bases. The sample in question was PBMCs, obtained before TCRalphabeta/CD19-depleted stem cell transplant. The CDR3 loop is CASSLPVAGATGELFF. CDR3 coding DNA: TGTGCCAGCAGCTTGCCAGTAGCGGGGGCAACCGGGGAGCTGTTTTTT.